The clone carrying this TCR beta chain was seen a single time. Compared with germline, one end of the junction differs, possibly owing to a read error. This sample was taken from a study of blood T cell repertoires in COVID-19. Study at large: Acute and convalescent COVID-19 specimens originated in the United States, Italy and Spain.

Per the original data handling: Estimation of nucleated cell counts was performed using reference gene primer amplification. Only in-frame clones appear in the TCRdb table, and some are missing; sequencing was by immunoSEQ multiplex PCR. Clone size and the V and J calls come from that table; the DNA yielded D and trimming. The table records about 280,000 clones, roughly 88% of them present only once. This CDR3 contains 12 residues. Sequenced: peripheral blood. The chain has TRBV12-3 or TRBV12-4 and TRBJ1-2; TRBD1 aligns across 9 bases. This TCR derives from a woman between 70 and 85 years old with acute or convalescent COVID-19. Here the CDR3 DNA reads TGTGCCAGCAGTTCCCCGGGACAGGGCTTAGACTTC. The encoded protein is CASSSPGQGLDF.